One sample yielded the 5 T cell receptor beta chains listed below, sequenced in a study of blood T cell repertoires in COVID-19. Only in-frame clones appear in the TCRdb table, and some are missing; sequencing was by immunoSEQ multiplex PCR. In the table there are some 150,000 clones, roughly 90% of which are singletons. Sequencing was done on a sample of peripheral blood. These TCRs come from a human donor in a cohort sampled during active COVID-19.

The chain links TRBV6-6 to TRBJ2-7; TRBD1 aligns across 8 bases. Looked up from germline, CDR1 is MNHNY and CDR2 is SVGAGI (reference sequence). Trimming removed 6 bases from V and 12 bases from J; junction bases left unmatched: 10. The CDR3 is 12 amino acids. CDR3 DNA: TGTGCCAGCAGCCCCGACAGGGGATGGGTGTACTTC. It codes for CASSPDRGWVYF.

This rearrangement joins TRBV19 to TRBJ2-3; TRBD2 is a possible D gene (6 bases). Trimming removed 8 bases at V and 10 bases at J, with 25 bases between. The CDR3 runs to 15 residues. Germline V gives CDR1 LNHDA, CDR2 SQIVND (reference sequence). The CDR3 bases are TGTGCCAGTGAACCGGGACTTTCAAGCGGGTTGGCGCAGTATTTT. It yields the protein CASEPGLSSGLAQYF.

This clone was seen only once. The chain combines TRBV4-2 with TRBJ1-1, with 8 bases aligning to TRBD1. This CDR3 region has 11 residues. Unmatched junction bases numbered 3, after V lost 8 bases and J lost 7 bases. Germline V gene sequence: CDR1 LGHNA, CDR2 YNFKEQ. As DNA, the CDR3 is TGTGCCAGCCGGGACAGGTTTGAAGCTTTCTTT. Encoded protein: CASRDRFEAFF.

This sequence joins TRBV7-2 and TRBJ1-5, with 8 positions matching TRBD1. V dropped 3 bases and J dropped 0; count of bases not matched to a gene: 1. This CDR3 spans 15 amino acids. The germline gives CDR1 SGHTA, CDR2 FQGNSA. As DNA, the CDR3 is TGTGCCAGCAGCTTGCAGGGGGCTAGCAATCAGCCCCAGCATTTT. Residues: CASSLQGASNQPQHF.

This rearrangement joins TRBV19 to TRBJ2-1; a possible D gene is TRBD2 (5 bases). The CDR3 runs to 14 residues. V was cut by 5 bases and J by 2 bases, with 10 bases left in between. From germline, CDR1 is LNHDA and CDR2 SQIVND (reference sequence). DNA of the CDR3: TGTGCCAGTAGTCCACTCGGGGCCTACAATGAGCAGTTCTTC. It encodes CASSPLGAYNEQFF. Complete variable domain (other parts from reference TRBV19 and TRBJ2-1): DGGITQSPKYLFRKEGQNVTLSCEQNLNHDAMYWYRQDPGQGLRLIYYSQIVNDFQKGDIAEGYSVSREKKESFPLTVTSAQKNPTAFYLCASSPLGAYNEQFFGPGTRLTVL.